The entry below gives a single T cell receptor (beta chain) sequence along with its context. This CDR3 comprises 14 residues. Germline V gene data show CDR1 as WNHNN and CDR2 as SYGVQD (reference sequence). V dropped 6 bases and J dropped 4 bases, with 12 bases sitting between them. The sample is drawn from a study of blood T cell repertoires in COVID-19. Study information: Acute and convalescent COVID-19 specimens originated in the United States, Italy and Spain. In each case, the material was cDNA or gDNA derived from T cells, B-cell-depleted T cells, or PBMCs.

Per the study methods: Using reference gene primer amplification, nucleated cell counts were estimated. The table came from immunoSEQ multiplex PCR; TCRdb's copy has only in-frame clones and leaves some out. That table gives V, J and clone size, and the DNA gave D and trimming. The sample holds fewer than 350,000 clones, roughly 88% seen once. The sequence was collected from a man aged 18 to 30 with active or convalescent COVID-19. The sequenced material came from peripheral blood. This chain connects TRBV10-1 to TRBJ2-2; possible D gene TRBD1, 5 bases. This CDR3 is CASRPGRSTGELFF. The CDR3 region has the DNA TGCGCCAGCAGGCCAGGGCGGAGCACCGGGGAGCTGTTTTTT.